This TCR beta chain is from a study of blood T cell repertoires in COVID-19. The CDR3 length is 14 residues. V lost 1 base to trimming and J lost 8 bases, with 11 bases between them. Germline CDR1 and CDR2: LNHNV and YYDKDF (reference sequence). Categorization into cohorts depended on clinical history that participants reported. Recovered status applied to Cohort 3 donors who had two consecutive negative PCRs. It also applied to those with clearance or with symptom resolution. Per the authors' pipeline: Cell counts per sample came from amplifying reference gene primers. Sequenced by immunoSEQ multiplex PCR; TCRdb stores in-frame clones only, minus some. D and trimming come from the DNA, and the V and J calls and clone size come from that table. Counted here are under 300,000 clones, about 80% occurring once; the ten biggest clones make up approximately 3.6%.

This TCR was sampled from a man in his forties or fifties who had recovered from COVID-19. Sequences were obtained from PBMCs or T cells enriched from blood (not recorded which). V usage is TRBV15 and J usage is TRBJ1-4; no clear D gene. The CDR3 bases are TGTGCCACCAGCAGAGCCCCGAGAGGCGAAAAACTGTTTTTT. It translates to CATSRAPRGEKLFF. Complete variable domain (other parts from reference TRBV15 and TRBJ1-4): DAMVIQNPRYQVTQFGKPVTLSCSQTLNHNVMYWYQQKSSQAPKLLFHYYDKDFNNEADTPDNFQSRRPNTSFCFLDIRSPGLGDTAMYLCATSRAPRGEKLFFGSGTQLSVL.